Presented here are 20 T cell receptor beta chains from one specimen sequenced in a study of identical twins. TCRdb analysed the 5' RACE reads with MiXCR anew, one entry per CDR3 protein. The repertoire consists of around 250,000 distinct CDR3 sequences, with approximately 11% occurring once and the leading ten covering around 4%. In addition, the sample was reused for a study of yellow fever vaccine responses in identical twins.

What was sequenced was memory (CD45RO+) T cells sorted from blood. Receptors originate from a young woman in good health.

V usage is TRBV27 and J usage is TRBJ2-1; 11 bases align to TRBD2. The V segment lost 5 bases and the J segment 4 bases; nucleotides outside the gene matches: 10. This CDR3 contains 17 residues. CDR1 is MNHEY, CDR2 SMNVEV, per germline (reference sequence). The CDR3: CASSRGITSGGYNEQFF. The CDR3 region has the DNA TGTGCCAGCAGTCGCGGGATCACTAGCGGGGGATACAATGAGCAGTTCTTC.

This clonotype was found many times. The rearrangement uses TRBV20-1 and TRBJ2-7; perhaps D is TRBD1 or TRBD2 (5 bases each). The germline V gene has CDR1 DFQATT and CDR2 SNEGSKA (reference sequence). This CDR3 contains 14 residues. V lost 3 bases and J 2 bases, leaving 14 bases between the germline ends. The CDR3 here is CSASLTGGPYEQYF. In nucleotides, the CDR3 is TGCAGTGCTAGCTTGACTGGGGGACCCTACGAGCAGTACTTC.

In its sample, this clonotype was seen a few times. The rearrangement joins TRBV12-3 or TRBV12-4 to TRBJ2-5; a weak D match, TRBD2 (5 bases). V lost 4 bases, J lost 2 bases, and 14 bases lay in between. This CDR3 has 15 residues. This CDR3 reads CASSSSLLGQETQYF. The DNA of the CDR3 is TGTGCCAGCAGTTCTTCCTTACTAGGGCAAGAGACCCAGTACTTC.

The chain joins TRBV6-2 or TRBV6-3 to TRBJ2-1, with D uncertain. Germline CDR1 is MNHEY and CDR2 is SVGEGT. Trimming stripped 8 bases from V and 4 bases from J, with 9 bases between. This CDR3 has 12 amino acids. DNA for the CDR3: TGTGCCAGCGGTGACAATTACAATGAGCAGTTCTTC. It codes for CASGDNYNEQFF.

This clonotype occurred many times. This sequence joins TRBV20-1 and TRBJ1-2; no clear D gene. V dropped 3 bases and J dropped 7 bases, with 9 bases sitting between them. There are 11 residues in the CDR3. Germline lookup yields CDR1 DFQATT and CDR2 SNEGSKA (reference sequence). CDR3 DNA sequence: TGCAGTGCTAGCATACAAGCTGGCTACACCTTC. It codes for CSASIQAGYTF.

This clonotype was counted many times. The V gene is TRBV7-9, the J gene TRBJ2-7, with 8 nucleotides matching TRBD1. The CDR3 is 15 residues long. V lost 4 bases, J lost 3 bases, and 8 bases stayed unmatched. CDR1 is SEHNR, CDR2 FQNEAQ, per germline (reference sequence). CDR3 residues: CASSYLDRVFYEQYF. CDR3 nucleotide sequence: TGTGCCAGCAGCTACTTGGACAGGGTGTTCTACGAGCAGTACTTC.

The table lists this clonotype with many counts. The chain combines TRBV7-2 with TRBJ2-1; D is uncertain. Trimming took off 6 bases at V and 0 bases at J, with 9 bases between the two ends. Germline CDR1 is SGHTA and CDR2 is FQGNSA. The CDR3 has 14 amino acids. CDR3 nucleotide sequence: TGTGCCAGCAGACCCTGGAGCTCCTACAATGAGCAGTTCTTC. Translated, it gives CASRPWSSYNEQFF. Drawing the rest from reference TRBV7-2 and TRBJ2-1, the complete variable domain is GAGVSQSPSNKVTEKGKDVELRCDPISGHTALYWYRQSLGQGLEFLIYFQGNSAPDKSGLPSDRFSAERTGGSVSTLTIQRTQQEDSAVYLCASRPWSSYNEQFFGPGTRLTVL.

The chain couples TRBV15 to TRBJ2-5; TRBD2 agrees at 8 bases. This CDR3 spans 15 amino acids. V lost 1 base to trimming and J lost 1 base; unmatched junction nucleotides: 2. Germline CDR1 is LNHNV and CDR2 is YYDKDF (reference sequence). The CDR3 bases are TGTGCCACCAGCAGAGTTGGGACTAGCCAAGAGACCCAGTACTTC. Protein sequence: CATSRVGTSQETQYF.

CDR3 amino acids: CASSPLRDTPSTDTQYF. The DNA of the CDR3 is TGCGCCAGCAGTCCGCTCCGGGACACTCCTAGCACAGATACGCAGTATTTT. The chain carries TRBV23-1 and TRBJ2-3, with D maybe TRBD1 (6 bases). TRBV23-1 has ORF status, its function being uncertain. V was clipped by 4 bases and J by 0 bases, with 17 bases between them. The CDR3 runs to 17 residues.

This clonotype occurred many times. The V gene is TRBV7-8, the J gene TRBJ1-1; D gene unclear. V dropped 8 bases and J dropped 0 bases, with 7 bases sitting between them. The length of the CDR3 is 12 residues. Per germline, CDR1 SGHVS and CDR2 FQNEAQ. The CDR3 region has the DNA TGTGCCAGCCGACGGATGAACACTGAAGCTTTCTTT. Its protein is CASRRMNTEAFF.

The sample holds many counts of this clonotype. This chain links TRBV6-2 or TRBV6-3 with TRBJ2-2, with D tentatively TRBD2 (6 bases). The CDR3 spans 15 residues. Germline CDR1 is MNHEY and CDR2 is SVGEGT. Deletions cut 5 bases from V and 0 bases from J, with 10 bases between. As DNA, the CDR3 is TGTGCCAGCAGTCCTAGCGCAACGAACACCGGGGAGCTGTTTTTT. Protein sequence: CASSPSATNTGELFF.

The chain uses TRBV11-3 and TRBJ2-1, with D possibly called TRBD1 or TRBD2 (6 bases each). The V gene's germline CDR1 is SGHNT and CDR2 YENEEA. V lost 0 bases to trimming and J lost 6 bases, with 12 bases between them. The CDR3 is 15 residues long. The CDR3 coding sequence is TGTGCCAGCAGCTTAGAAGGCAGGGGAGGCAATGAGCAGTTCTTC. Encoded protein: CASSLEGRGGNEQFF.

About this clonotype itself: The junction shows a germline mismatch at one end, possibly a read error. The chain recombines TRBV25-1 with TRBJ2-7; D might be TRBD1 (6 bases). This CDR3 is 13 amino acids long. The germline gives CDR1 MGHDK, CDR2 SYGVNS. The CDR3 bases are TGTGCCAGCAGTGTGGACAGCTCCTACGAGCTGTACTTC. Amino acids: CASSVDSSYELYF.

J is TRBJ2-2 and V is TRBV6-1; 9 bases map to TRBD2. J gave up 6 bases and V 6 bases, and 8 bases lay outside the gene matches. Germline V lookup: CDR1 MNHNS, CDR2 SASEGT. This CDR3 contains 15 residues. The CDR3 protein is CASRGGTSRSGELFF. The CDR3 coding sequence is TGTGCCAGCAGGGGAGGGACTAGCAGGTCCGGGGAGCTGTTTTTT.

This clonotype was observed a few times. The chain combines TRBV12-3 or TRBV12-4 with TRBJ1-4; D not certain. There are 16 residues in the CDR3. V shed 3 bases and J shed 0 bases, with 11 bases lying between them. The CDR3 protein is CASSFMQVATNEKLFF. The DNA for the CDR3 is TGTGCCAGCAGTTTCATGCAGGTAGCAACTAATGAAAAACTGTTTTTT.

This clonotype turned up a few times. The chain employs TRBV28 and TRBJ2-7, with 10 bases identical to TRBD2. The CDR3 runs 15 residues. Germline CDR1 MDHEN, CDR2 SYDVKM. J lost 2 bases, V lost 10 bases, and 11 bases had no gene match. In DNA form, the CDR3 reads TGTGCCACCTGGGATCTTCTAGCGGGGGCCTACGAGCAGTACTTC. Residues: CATWDLLAGAYEQYF.

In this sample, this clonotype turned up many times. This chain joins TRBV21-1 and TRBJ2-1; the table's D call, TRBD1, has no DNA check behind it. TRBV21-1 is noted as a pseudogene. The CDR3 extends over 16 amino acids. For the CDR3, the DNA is TGTGCCAGCAGCCCCCCGACTTGGGTGCGGGACAATGAGCAGTTCTTC. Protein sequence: CASSPPTWVRDNEQFF.

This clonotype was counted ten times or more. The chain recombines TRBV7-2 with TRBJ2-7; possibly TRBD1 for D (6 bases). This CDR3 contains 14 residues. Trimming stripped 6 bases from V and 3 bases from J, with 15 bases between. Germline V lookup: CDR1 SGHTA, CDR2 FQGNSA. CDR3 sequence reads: CASSRQARFYEQYF. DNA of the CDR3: TGTGCCAGCAGTCGACAGGCGAGATTCTACGAGCAGTACTTC.

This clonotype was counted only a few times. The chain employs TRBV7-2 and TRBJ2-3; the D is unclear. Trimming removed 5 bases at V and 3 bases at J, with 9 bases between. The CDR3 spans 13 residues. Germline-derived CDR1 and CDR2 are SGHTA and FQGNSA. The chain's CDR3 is CASSLSWTDTQYF. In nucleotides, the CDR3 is TGTGCCAGCAGCCTCTCTTGGACAGATACGCAGTATTTT.

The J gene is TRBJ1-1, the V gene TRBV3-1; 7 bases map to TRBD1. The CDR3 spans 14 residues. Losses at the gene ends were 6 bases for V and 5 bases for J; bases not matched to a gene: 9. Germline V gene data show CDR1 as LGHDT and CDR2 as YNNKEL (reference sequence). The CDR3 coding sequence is TGTGCCAGCAGTCAGGGGGTAAGAGGAACTGAAGCTTTCTTT. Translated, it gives CASSQGVRGTEAFF.